The clone carrying this TCR beta chain was counted many times. Its matching antigen is unknown. The sample originates from a study of Graves' ophthalmopathy and Graves' hyperthyroidism. Study results and caveats: The model predicted progression of ophthalmopathy with a sensitivity of just over 70%, and its specificity was 72.22%.

Germline V gives CDR1 DFQATT, CDR2 SNEGSKA (reference sequence). The CDR3 contains 15 residues. J gave up 0 bases and V 4 bases, and 6 bases lay outside the gene matches. Hyperthyroidism qualified as stable when ophthalmopathy did not develop within 18 months of follow-up. RNA transcripts were the source from which TCR beta CDR3 regions were amplified. HTBI primers primed a first-round RT-PCR, and a second-round multiplex PCR followed. TCRdb re-called the multiplex PCR reads through MiXCR, storing one row per CDR3 protein. Among about 39,000 distinct CDR3 sequences listed, 50% were seen once. Input material: peripheral blood. The chain couples TRBV20-1 to TRBJ2-3, with 8 bases aligning to TRBD2. This TCR derives from an adult woman with stable Graves' hyperthyroidism. DNA of the CDR3: TGCAGTGCTACCCTAGCGGGCGTTAGCACAGATACGCAGTATTTT. Its translation is CSATLAGVSTDTQYF.